The 16 T cell receptor beta chains presented below share a single source sample, sequenced in a study of prognosis after radiotherapy for stage I lung cancer. Amplification of the TCR beta CDR3 (from genomic DNA) was done by two-round multiplex PCR. Each TRBV and TRBJ gene had its own primer in the first PCR round. MiXCR, run by TCRdb on the multiplex PCR reads, gives a single entry per CDR3 protein. The data contain about 14,000 distinct CDR3 sequences, around 35% of them singletons. This specimen consisted of PBMCs, obtained before or after stereotactic body radiation therapy (not recorded which). The receptors were gathered from a donor over 45 with non-small cell lung cancer.

This chain connects TRBV9 to TRBJ1-4; the D gene is possibly TRBD1 (6 bases). This CDR3 has 14 amino acids. Germline V gene data show CDR1 as SGDLS and CDR2 as YYNGEE. V lost 8 bases and J 7 bases, leaving 18 bases between the germline ends. The CDR3 protein is CARSLKGVSEKLFF. DNA of the CDR3: TGTGCCAGAAGTCTTAAGGGGGTCTCTGAAAAACTGTTTTTT.

This clonotype has at least ten counts. The chain carries TRBV3-1 and TRBJ2-1; D may be TRBD1 or TRBD2 (5 bases each). The CDR3 is made up of 14 amino acids. V was pared by 4 bases and J by 7 bases, with 14 bases between. From germline, CDR1 is LGHDT and CDR2 YNNKEL (reference sequence). CDR3 coding DNA: TGTGCCAGCAGCCTTGGGGGTCTAGGGAATGAGCAGTTCTTC. Translated, it gives CASSLGGLGNEQFF.

At least ten counts were recorded for this clonotype. V usage is TRBV19 and J usage is TRBJ1-2, with unresolved D. With 3 bases removed from V and 1 base from J, the gap between germline ends came to 9 bases. Per the germline V gene, CDR1 is LNHDA and CDR2 is SQIVND (reference sequence). The length of the CDR3 is 14 residues. The CDR3 region is CASSIPGLNYGYTF. CDR3 DNA sequence: TGTGCCAGTAGTATCCCAGGCCTTAACTATGGCTACACCTTC. The full variable domain, in which reference TRBV19 and TRBJ1-2 provide the parts outside the CDR3, is DGGITQSPKYLFRKEGQNVTLSCEQNLNHDAMYWYRQDPGQGLRLIYYSQIVNDFQKGDIAEGYSVSREKKESFPLTVTSAQKNPTAFYLCASSIPGLNYGYTFGSGTRLTVV.

This clonotype has ten or more counts. The chain couples TRBV29-1 to TRBJ2-1, with TRBD2 matching over 9 bases. V was pared by 4 bases and J by 12 bases, with 10 bases of the junction left unmatched. CDR3 size: 13 residues. Germline CDR1 SQVTM, CDR2 ANQGSEA. In nucleotides, the CDR3 is TGCAGCGTTGCTGATAGCGGGAGAAGGGGGCAGTTCTTC. Its translation is CSVADSGRRGQFF.

The chain carries TRBV6-2 or TRBV6-3 and TRBJ2-3, with D uncertain. V shed 5 bases and J shed 5 bases, with 14 bases lying between them. CDR3 length: 14 residues. CDR1 is MNHEY, CDR2 SVGEGT, per germline. CDR3 nucleotides: TGTGCCAGCAGTGTCTGGGGTGTATTAGATACGCAGTATTTT. Protein sequence: CASSVWGVLDTQYF.

In this sample, this clonotype is medium-sized. J is TRBJ2-6 and V is TRBV6-1; no reliable D call. The CDR3 has 15 residues. Trimming left V 3 bases short and J 0 bases short, with 6 bases between. From germline, CDR1 is MNHNS and CDR2 SASEGT. The CDR3 loop reads CASSEGFSGANVLTF. The CDR3 nucleotides are TGTGCCAGCAGTGAGGGGTTCTCTGGGGCCAACGTCCTGACTTTC.

This clonotype showed up many times. The rearrangement uses TRBV5-1 and TRBJ1-1, with D unresolved. This CDR3 spans 14 amino acids. V gave up 3 bases and J gave up 5 bases, with 14 bases separating them. In germline, CDR1 is SGHRS, CDR2 YFSETQ. The CDR3 nucleotides read TGCGCCAGCAGCTCGGCCATCACGGGGACTGAAGCTTTCTTT. It specifies CASSSAITGTEAFF.

This clonotype was seen many times. The V call is TRBV5-5, the J call TRBJ1-2, with D possibly being TRBD1 (5 bases). V shed 1 base and J shed 0 bases, with 7 bases lying between them. CDR3 length equals 14 residues. CDR1 and CDR2 (germline): SGHKS, YYEKEE (reference sequence). The CDR3 region has the DNA TGTGCCAGCAGCTTGTCGGGGGCTAACTATGGCTACACCTTC. Amino acids: CASSLSGANYGYTF.

Many counts were recorded for this clonotype. The CDR3 loop is CASSVQGWEDTQYF. The CDR3 region has the DNA TGTGCCAGCAGCGTACAGGGGTGGGAAGATACGCAGTATTTT. The J gene is TRBJ2-3, the V gene TRBV9, with D possibly being TRBD1 (6 bases). The germline V gene has CDR1 SGDLS and CDR2 YYNGEE. V was shortened by 1 base and J by 5 bases, with 11 bases between the two germline ends. This CDR3 spans 14 amino acids.

The V and J genes are TRBV20-1 and TRBJ1-1, with 9 positions matching TRBD1. Trimming removed 5 bases from V and 1 base from J; junction bases left unmatched: 5. Germline V gene data show CDR1 as DFQATT and CDR2 as SNEGSKA (reference sequence). This CDR3 spans 14 amino acids. The CDR3 sequence is CSADGQGTNTEAFF. CDR3 DNA: TGCAGTGCTGACGGACAGGGGACGAACACTGAAGCTTTCTTT.

This clonotype is a singleton in its sample. Given the absence of the conserved phenylalanine or tryptophan at the CDR3 end, a read error is likely. The chain uses TRBV7-8 and TRBJ2-7; D is uncertain. Trimming stripped 5 bases from V and 0 bases from J, with 11 bases between. The CDR3 has 14 amino acids. Germline assignment: CDR1 SGHVS and CDR2 FQNEAQ. As DNA, the CDR3 is TGTGCCAGCAGCGACATGGTCAGCTCCTACGAGCAGTACTCC. Its protein is CASSDMVSSYEQYS.

As regards this clonotype: One base away lies a much larger clone, so this may be a sequencing read error. This sequence joins TRBV6-9 and TRBJ2-1; the match to TRBD2 covers 12 bases. Per germline, CDR1 MNHGY and CDR2 SVAAGI. This CDR3 contains 15 residues. The CDR3, as DNA: TGTGCCAGCGACCGCCCGGGACTAGCGGGCGTTGAGCAGTCCTTC. Translation: CASDRPGLAGVEQSF.

This clonotype was picked up many times. The V call is TRBV6-1, the J call TRBJ1-2; 8 bases are shared with TRBD1. Looked up from germline, CDR1 is MNHNS and CDR2 is SASEGT. The V segment lost 3 bases and the J segment 6 bases; nucleotides outside the gene matches: 6. The CDR3 consists of 14 residues. The CDR3 DNA reads TGTGCCAGCAGTGAGACAGGGGTAGGACATGGCTACACCTTC. This translates into CASSETGVGHGYTF.

This clonotype was recorded many times. The V call is TRBV28, the J call TRBJ2-7, with D possibly TRBD2 on 6 matching bases. CDR1 MDHEN and CDR2 SYDVKM come from the germline V gene. V lost 5 bases, J lost 7 bases, and 15 bases lay in between. This CDR3 comprises 13 residues. The CDR3 DNA reads as TGTGCCAGCAGTGGCACGACTAGTATGGAGCAGTACTTC. This gives the protein CASSGTTSMEQYF.

This clonotype has at least ten counts. The chain combines TRBV6-1 with TRBJ1-4; D call uncertain. V was trimmed by 7 bases and J by 5 bases, leaving 17 bases between them. From germline, CDR1 is MNHNS and CDR2 SASEGT. CDR3 length: 15 residues. The CDR3 bases are TGTGCCAGCAACGTCGTGCAAAACTGGAATGAAAAACTGTTTTTT. Amino acid sequence: CASNVVQNWNEKLFF.

Within the sample, this clonotype is medium-sized. The chain links TRBV6-1 to TRBJ2-5; D is unresolved. The V gene's germline CDR1 is MNHNS and CDR2 SASEGT. This CDR3 comprises 14 residues. The V and J ends lost 4 bases and 2 bases respectively, with 11 bases between them. The CDR3 sequence: CASSGLGQQETQYF. CDR3 coding DNA: TGTGCCAGCAGTGGGCTGGGTCAGCAAGAGACCCAGTACTTC.